One sample yielded the 2 T cell receptor beta chains listed below, sequenced in a study of blood T cell repertoires in COVID-19. The assay was immunoSEQ multiplex PCR, and TCRdb's table has in-frame clones only and misses some. The table lists about 210,000 clones, about 87% of them singletons, with about a tenth in the top ten. Input material: PBMCs or T cells enriched from blood (not recorded which). These receptors all stem from a man aged 18 to 30 with acute COVID-19.

The table lists this clone with a few counts. The rearrangement uses TRBV5-1 and TRBJ1-3; 8 bases map to TRBD1. The V gene end was trimmed by 0 bases and the J gene end by 4 bases; junction bases not matched to a gene: 6. The CDR3 contains 16 residues. Germline V gene data show CDR1 as SGHRS and CDR2 as YFSETQ. The CDR3 sequence: CASSLASGTGGNTIYF. The CDR3 DNA reads as TGCGCCAGCAGCTTGGCCTCTGGGACAGGCGGAAACACCATATATTTT.

The chain recombines TRBV28 with TRBJ1-3, with no clear D. The CDR3 consists of 16 residues. Trimming took off 3 bases at V and 2 bases at J, with 14 bases between the two ends. In germline, CDR1 is MDHEN, CDR2 SYDVKM. The CDR3 nucleotides are TGTGCCAGCAGTTTGTCCACAGTCCCAACTGGAAACACCATATATTTT. Its protein is CASSLSTVPTGNTIYF.